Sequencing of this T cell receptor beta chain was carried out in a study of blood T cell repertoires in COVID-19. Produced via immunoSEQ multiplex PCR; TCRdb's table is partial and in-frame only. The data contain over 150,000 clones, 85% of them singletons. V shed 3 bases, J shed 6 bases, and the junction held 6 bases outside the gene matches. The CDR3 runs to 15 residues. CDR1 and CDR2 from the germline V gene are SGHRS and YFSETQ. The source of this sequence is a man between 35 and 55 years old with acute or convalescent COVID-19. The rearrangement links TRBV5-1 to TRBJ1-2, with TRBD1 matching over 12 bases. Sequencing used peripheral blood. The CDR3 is CASSYGTGGLNGYTF. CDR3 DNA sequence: TGCGCCAGCAGCTATGGGACAGGGGGCTTGAATGGCTACACCTTC.